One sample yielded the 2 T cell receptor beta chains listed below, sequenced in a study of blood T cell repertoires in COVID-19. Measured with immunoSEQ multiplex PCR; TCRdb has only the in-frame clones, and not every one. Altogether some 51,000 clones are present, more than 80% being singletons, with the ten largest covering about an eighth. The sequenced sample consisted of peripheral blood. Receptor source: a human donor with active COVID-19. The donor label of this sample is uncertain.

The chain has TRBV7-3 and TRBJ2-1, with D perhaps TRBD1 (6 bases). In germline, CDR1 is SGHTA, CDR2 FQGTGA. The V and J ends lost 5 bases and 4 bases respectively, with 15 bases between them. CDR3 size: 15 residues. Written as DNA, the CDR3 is TGTGCCAGCAGCCCCGGTTCAGGGGAGTACAATGAGCAGTTCTTC. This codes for CASSPGSGEYNEQFF.

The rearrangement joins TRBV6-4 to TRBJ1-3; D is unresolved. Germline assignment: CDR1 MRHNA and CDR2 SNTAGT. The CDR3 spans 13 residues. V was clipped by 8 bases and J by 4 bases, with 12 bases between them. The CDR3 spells CASSEEPGNTIYF. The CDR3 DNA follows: TGTGCCAGCTCCGAAGAGCCCGGAAACACCATATATTTT.